This TCR beta chain was obtained from a study of metastatic and nonmetastatic thyroid tumors. Among the patients, none had received any treatment before thyroid surgery. This clone was found many times. Germline assignment: CDR1 LNHDA and CDR2 SQIVND (reference sequence). Trimming took off 7 bases at V and 9 bases at J, with 10 bases between the two ends. The CDR3 length is 12 residues. TCRdb recomputed clones from the PCR reads via MiXCR. The table records tens of thousands of clones, around 15% of them present only once. The material sequenced was blood. This clonotype was obtained from a male donor with papillary thyroid cancer or a benign thyroid nodule (not recorded which). Some clones in this sample may be carry-over from other donors' samples. The genes are TRBV19 and TRBJ1-6; D is unresolved. Here the CDR3 DNA reads TGTGCCAGTACGAAGGGAAGTTCACCCCTCCACTTT. This sequence encodes CASTKGSSPLHF.